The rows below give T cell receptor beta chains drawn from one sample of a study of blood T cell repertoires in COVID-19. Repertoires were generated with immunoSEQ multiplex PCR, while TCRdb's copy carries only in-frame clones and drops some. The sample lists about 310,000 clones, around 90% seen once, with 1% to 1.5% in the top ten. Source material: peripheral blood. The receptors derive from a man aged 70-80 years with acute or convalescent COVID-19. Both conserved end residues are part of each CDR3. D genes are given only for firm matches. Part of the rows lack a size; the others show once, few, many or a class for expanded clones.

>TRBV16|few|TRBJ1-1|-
CASSLFLPTEAFF
TGTGCCAGCAGCCTCTTTCTCCCCACTGAAGCTTTCTTT
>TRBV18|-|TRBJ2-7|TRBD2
CASSSGGAAYEQYF
TGTGCCAGCTCGAGCGGGGGAGCTGCCTACGAGCAGTACTTC
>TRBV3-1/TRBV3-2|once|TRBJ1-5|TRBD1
CASSRRKDRAYPRGQPQHF
TGTGCCAGCAGCCGGAGAAAGGACAGGGCGTATCCTCGGGGGCAGCCCCAGCATTTT
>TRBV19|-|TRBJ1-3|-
CASSGRSSGNTIYF
TGTGCCAGTAGTGGCCGTTCTTCTGGAAACACCATATATTTT
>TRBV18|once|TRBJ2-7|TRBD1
CASSPRDSGNEQYF
TGTGCCAGCTCACCACGGGACAGTGGAAACGAGCAGTACTTC
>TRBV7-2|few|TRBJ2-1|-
CASSLDRSSYNEQFF
TGTGCCAGCAGCTTAGACAGGAGTTCCTACAATGAGCAGTTCTTC
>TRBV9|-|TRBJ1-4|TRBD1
CASSEGQGAEKLFF
TGTGCCAGCAGCGAGGGGCAGGGGGCGGAAAAACTGTTTTTT
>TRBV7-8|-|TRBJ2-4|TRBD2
CASSYLSGRGANIQYF
TGTGCCAGCAGCTACCTTAGCGGGAGGGGGGCAAACATTCAGTACTTC
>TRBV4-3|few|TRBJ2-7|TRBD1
CASSQGWGTGGSYEQYF
TGCGCCAGCAGCCAAGGGTGGGGGACAGGGGGTTCCTACGAGCAGTACTTC
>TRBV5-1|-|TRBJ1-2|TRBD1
CASSGGTVDFYGYTF
TGCGCCAGCAGCGGCGGGACAGTGGATTTCTATGGCTACACCTTC
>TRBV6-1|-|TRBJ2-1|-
CASSEETAGRNEQFF
TGTGCCAGCAGTGAAGAGACGGCGGGGAGGAATGAGCAGTTCTTC
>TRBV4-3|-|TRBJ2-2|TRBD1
CASSQIPGQDAGELFF
TGCGCCAGCAGCCAGATTCCGGGACAGGATGCCGGGGAGCTGTTTTTT
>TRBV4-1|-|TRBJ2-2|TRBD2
CASSQARTSGGGGELFF
TGCGCCAGCAGCCAAGCCCGGACTAGCGGGGGAGGCGGGGAGCTGTTTTTT
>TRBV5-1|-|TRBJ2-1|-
CASSLAMGSTVNEQFF
TGCGCCAGCAGCTTGGCCATGGGGAGTACGGTCAATGAGCAGTTCTTC
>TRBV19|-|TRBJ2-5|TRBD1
CASSIAGGVRGQETQYF
TGTGCCAGTAGTATCGCAGGGGGAGTGAGGGGGCAAGAGACCCAGTACTTC
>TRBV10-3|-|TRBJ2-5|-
CAISESTGTAFAQYF
TGTGCCATCAGTGAGTCAACGGGAACTGCCTTCGCCCAGTACTTC
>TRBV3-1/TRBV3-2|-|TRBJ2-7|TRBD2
CASSQGGTRLPYEQYF
TGTGCCAGCAGCCAAGGAGGGACTAGATTGCCCTACGAGCAGTACTTC
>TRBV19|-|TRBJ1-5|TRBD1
CASRDRASNQPQHF
TGTGCCAGTAGAGACAGGGCTAGCAATCAGCCCCAGCATTTT
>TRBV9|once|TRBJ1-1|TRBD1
CASSLTGQLNTEAFF
TGTGCCAGCAGCCTCACGGGACAGCTGAACACTGAAGCTTTCTTT
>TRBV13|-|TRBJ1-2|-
CASSLYGYTF
TGTGCCAGCAGCCTATATGGCTACACCTTC
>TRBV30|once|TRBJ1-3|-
CAWSVQNTIYF
TGTGCCTGGAGTGTACAAAACACCATATATTTT
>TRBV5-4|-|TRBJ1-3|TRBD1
CASSLDAGGGNTIYF
TGTGCCAGCAGCTTGGATGCAGGGGGTGGAAACACCATATATTTT
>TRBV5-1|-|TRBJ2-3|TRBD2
CASSLLAGGQGDTQYF
TGCGCCAGCAGCTTACTAGCGGGGGGGCAAGGAGATACGCAGTATTTT
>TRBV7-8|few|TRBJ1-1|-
CASTPLGGGEAFF
TGTGCCAGCACCCCCTTGGGGGGGGGTGAAGCTTTCTTT
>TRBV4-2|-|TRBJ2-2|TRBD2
CASSQRLAGPTGELFF
TGTGCCAGCAGCCAAAGGCTAGCGGGACCGACCGGGGAGCTGTTTTTT
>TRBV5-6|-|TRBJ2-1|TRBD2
CASSLGSLAVHNEQFF
TGTGCCAGCAGCTTGGGATCACTAGCGGTCCACAATGAGCAGTTCTTC
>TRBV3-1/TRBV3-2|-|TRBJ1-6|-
CASSHRAGWPPLHF
TGTGCCAGCAGCCACCGGGCGGGGTGGCCACCCCTCCACTTT
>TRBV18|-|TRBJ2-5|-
CASSNYRDKYQETQYF
TGTGCCAGCTCAAACTACAGGGATAAGTACCAAGAGACCCAGTACTTC
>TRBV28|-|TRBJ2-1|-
CASSSLGYNEQFF
TGTGCCAGCAGTTCCCTAGGTTACAATGAGCAGTTCTTC
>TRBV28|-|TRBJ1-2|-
CASSLGQFYGYTF
TGTGCCAGCAGTTTAGGACAGTTCTATGGCTACACCTTC
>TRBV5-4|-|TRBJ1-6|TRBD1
CASRQDRDSPLHF
TGTGCCAGCAGACAAGACAGGGATTCACCCCTCCACTTT
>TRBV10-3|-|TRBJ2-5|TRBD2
CAISAAGGGETQYF
TGTGCCATCAGTGCCGCTGGGGGGGGAGAGACCCAGTACTTC
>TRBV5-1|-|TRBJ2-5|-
CASASQGGGLETQYF
TGCGCCAGCGCGAGTCAGGGCGGGGGCCTGGAGACCCAGTACTTC
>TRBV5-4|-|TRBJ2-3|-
CASSLGGRHADTQYF
TGTGCCAGCAGCTTGGGAGGGAGACATGCGGATACGCAGTATTTT
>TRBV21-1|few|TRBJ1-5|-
CASTIRLPQSQPQHF
TGTGCCAGCACAATTCGGCTGCCACAGTCCCAGCCCCAGCATTTT
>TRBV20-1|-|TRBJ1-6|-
CSASRGYNSPLHF
TGCAGTGCCAGTAGGGGATATAATTCACCCCTCCACTTT
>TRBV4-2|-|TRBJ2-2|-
CASSQAQESAGELFF
TGTGCCAGCAGCCAAGCCCAGGAATCTGCCGGGGAGCTGTTTTTT
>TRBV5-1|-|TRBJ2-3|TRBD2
CASRLTPGLAGGWGTDTQYF
TGCGCCAGCAGACTTACCCCGGGACTAGCGGGAGGTTGGGGCACAGATACGCAGTATTTT
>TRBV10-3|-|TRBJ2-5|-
CAISPGLPSQETQYF
TGTGCCATCAGCCCGGGACTCCCCTCTCAAGAGACCCAGTACTTC
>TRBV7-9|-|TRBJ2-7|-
CASSLLGSERQPYEQYF
TGTGCCAGCAGCTTATTGGGTTCCGAGCGGCAGCCCTACGAGCAGTACTTC
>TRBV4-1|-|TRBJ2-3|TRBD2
CASSEGLANTDTQYF
TGCGCCAGCAGCGAGGGACTAGCGAACACAGATACGCAGTATTTT
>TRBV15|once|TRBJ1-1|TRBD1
CATSTQTGVEAFF
TGTGCCACCAGCACTCAGACAGGGGTTGAAGCTTTCTTT
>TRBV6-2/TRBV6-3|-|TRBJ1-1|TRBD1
CASSDPGTGDYEAFF
TGTGCCAGCAGTGATCCCGGGACAGGCGATTATGAAGCTTTCTTT
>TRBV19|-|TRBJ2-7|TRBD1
CASIAGTGSYEQYF
TGTGCCAGTATAGCCGGGACAGGCTCCTACGAGCAGTACTTC
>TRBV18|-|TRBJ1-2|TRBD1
CASTRQGEHYTF
TGTGCCAGCACCAGACAGGGGGAACACTACACCTTC
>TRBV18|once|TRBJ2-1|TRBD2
CASSTELAESYNEQFF
TGTGCCAGCTCTACGGAACTAGCGGAGTCCTACAATGAGCAGTTCTTC
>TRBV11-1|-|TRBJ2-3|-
CASTLGSGGTDTQYF
TGTGCCAGCACCTTAGGGTCCGGTGGTACAGATACGCAGTATTTT
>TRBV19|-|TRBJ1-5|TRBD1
CASSMGTVSNQPQHF
TGTGCCAGTAGTATGGGGACAGTTAGCAATCAGCCCCAGCATTTT
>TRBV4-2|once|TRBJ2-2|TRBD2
CASSNPSLAGGIGGELFF
TGTGCCAGCAGCAACCCCTCCCTAGCGGGAGGGATTGGCGGGGAGCTGTTTTTT
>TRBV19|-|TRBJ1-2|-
CASSIRGRKDNYGYTF
TGTGCCAGTAGTATTCGCGGCAGAAAGGATAACTATGGCTACACCTTC
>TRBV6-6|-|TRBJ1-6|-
CASRPQGNSPLHF
TGTGCCAGCAGACCTCAGGGAAATTCACCCCTCCACTTT
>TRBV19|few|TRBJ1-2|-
CASSYGGNYGYTF
TGTGCCAGTAGTTATGGCGGAAACTATGGCTACACCTTC
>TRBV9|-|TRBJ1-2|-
CASSVEPGLDYGYTF
TGTGCCAGCAGCGTAGAACCAGGGCTCGACTATGGCTACACCTTC
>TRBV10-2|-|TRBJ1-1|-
CASSPLGGGTEAFF
TGCGCCAGCAGTCCCCTGGGGGGAGGTACTGAAGCTTTCTTT
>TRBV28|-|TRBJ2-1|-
CASSLASSEQFF
TGTGCCAGCAGTTTGGCTAGCAGCGAGCAGTTCTTC
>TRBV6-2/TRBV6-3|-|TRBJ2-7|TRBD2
CASSYGTRRSYEQYF
TGTGCCAGCAGTTACGGGACTAGGAGGTCCTACGAGCAGTACTTC
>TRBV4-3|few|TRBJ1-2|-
CASSRHDYYGYTF
TGCGCCAGCAGCCGGCACGACTACTATGGCTACACCTTC
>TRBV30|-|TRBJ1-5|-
CAWARQAGQPQHF
TGTGCCTGGGCCCGACAGGCGGGTCAGCCCCAGCATTTT